This T cell receptor (beta chain) appears in the sequencing data of a study of blood T cell repertoires in COVID-19. Using immunoSEQ multiplex PCR, the repertoire was profiled, and TCRdb retains in-frame clones only, with some absent. The top ten clones hold about 12% of a sample with roughly 290,000 clones, 75% to 90% of them seen once. The CDR3 is 15 residues long. Per germline, CDR1 SGHTA and CDR2 FQGNSA. Trimming removed 1 base from V and 5 bases from J; junction bases left unmatched: 6. V usage is TRBV7-2 and J usage is TRBJ2-7; 9 nucleotides agree with TRBD1. The sequenced sample consisted of peripheral blood. This clonotype was sampled from a woman between 55 and 75 years old with acute or convalescent COVID-19. This CDR3 reads CASSLGGQGAHEQYF. DNA for the CDR3: TGTGCCAGCAGCTTAGGGGGACAGGGAGCCCACGAGCAGTACTTC.